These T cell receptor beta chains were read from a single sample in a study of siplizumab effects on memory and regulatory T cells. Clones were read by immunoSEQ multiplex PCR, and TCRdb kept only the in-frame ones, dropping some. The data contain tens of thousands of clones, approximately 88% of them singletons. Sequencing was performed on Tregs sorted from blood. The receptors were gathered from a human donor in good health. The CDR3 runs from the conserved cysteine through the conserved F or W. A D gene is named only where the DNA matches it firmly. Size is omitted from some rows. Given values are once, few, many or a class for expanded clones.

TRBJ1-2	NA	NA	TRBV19	TGTGCCAGTAAAAGGCAGGGGCCCGGTGGCTACACCTTC	CASKRQGPGGYTF
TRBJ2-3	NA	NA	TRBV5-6	TGTGCCAGCAGCTTGGAACCCACGGGGCTAGATACGCAGTATTTT	CASSLEPTGLDTQYF
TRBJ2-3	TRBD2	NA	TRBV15	TGTGCCACCAGCACTCGGACTAGCGGACGCACAGATACGCAGTATTTT	CATSTRTSGRTDTQYF
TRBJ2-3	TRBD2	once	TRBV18	TGTGCCAGCTCATTCCGCCCGCTGACTAGCTACACAGATACGCAGTATTTT	CASSFRPLTSYTDTQYF
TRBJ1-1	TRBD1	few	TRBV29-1	TGCAGCGGGGACAGGATGAACACTGAAGCTTTCTTT	CSGDRMNTEAFF
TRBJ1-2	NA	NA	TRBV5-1	TGCGCCAGCAGCCTCTCGACGGAAGGGTATGGCTACACCTTC	CASSLSTEGYGYTF
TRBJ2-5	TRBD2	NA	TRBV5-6	TGTGCCAGCAGCTGGAGACTAGCGGTCCAAGAGACCCAGTACTTC	CASSWRLAVQETQYF
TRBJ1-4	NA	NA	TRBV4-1	TGCGCCAGCAGCCAAGATGGGCAGAGGGGGTTGTTTTTT	CASSQDGQRGLFF
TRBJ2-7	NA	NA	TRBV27	TGTGCCAGCAGCGGCAGGGGAACCTACGAGCAGTACTTC	CASSGRGTYEQYF
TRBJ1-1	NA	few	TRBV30	TGTGCCTGGAGTGGAGGGGTCTTCCCAGGAACTGAAGCTTTCTTT	CAWSGGVFPGTEAFF
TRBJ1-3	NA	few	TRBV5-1	TGCGCCAGCAGCTTAAGGGACCCGGGAAACACCATATATTTT	CASSLRDPGNTIYF
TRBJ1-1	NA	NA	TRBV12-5	TGTGCCTCAGGGGTAGACACTGAAGCTTTCTTT	CASGVDTEAFF
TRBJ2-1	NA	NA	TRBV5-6	TGTGCCAGCAGCTCCTACAATGAGCAGTTCTTC	CASSSYNEQFF
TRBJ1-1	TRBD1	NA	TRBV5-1	TGCGCCAGCAGCGAAGGGGGCTCTGAAGCTTTCTTT	CASSEGGSEAFF
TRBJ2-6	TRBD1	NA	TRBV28	TGTGCCAGCAGGGAACAGGGGACCAACGTCCTGACTTTC	CASREQGTNVLTF
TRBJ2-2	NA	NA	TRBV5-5	TGTGCCAGCAGCATCCGACTAGCGAACACCGGGGAGCTGTTTTTT	CASSIRLANTGELFF
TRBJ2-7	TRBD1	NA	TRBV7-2	TGTGCCAGCAGCTTAGGGACAGGGGGGATGCAGTACTTC	CASSLGTGGMQYF
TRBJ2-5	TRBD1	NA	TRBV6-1	TGTGCCAGCAGGAGGACAGGGCGGGAGACCCAGTACTTC	CASRRTGRETQYF
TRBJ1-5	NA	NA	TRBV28	TGTGCCAGCAGTCCCCCGGGGGACAATCAGCCCCAGCATTTT	CASSPPGDNQPQHF
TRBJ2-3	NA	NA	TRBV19	TGTGCCAGTAGAGGGCGAGCGGGCCCAAGCACAGATACGCAGTATTTT	CASRGRAGPSTDTQYF
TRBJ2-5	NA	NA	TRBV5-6	TGTGCCAGCAGCTCCAGGGGTTGGGTTCAAGAGACCCAGTACTTC	CASSSRGWVQETQYF
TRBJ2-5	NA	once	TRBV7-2	TGTGCCAGCAGCTCGCGGACCGAAGAGACCCAGTACTTC	CASSSRTEETQYF
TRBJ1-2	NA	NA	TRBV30	TGTGCCTGGAGTGGTTATGGCTACACCTTC	CAWSGYGYTF
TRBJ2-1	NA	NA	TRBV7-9	TGTGCCAGCAGCTTAGCAGGGGTTAGCTCCTACAATGAGCAGTTCTTC	CASSLAGVSSYNEQFF
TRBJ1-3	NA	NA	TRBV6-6	TGTGCCAGCAAGACGGGCCTCCGGCCGGGAAACACCATATATTTT	CASKTGLRPGNTIYF
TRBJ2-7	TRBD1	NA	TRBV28	TGTGCCAGCAGTTCCGCTCCGGGACAGGGACCCTACGAGCAGTACTTC	CASSSAPGQGPYEQYF
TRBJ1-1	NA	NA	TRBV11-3	TGTGCCAGCAGCCACACCAAAACCAACAGGGCACACTGCATGAACACTGAAGCTTTCTTT	CASSHTKTNRAHCMNTEAFF
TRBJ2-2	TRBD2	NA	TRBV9	TGTGCCAGCAGCGTAGGATTGGGTTTGGTAGCGGGCACCGGGGAGCTGTTTTTT	CASSVGLGLVAGTGELFF
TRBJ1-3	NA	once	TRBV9	TGTGCCAGCAGCGCTCACGGTGGTGGAAACACCATATATTTT	CASSAHGGGNTIYF
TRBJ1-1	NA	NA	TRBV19	TGTGCCACCAGCTGGACGGTGAACACTGAAGCTTTCTTT	CATSWTVNTEAFF
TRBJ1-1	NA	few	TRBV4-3	TGCGCCAGCAGCCAAGATAGAGCCATGAACACTGAAGCTTTCTTT	CASSQDRAMNTEAFF
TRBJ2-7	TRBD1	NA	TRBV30	TGTGCCTGGGCCCAGGACAGGGGGGTCAACGAGCAGTACTTC	CAWAQDRGVNEQYF
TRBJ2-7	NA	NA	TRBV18	TGTGCCAGCTCACCACTGTGGAACACTTTACCAGACGAGCAGTACTTC	CASSPLWNTLPDEQYF
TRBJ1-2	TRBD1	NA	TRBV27	TGTGCCAGCAGTTTGACGCACGTGACAGGGGGCCCTAACTATGGCTACACCTTC	CASSLTHVTGGPNYGYTF
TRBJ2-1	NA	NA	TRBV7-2	TGTGCCAGCAGTCAGGACAGTTACAATGAGCAGTTCTTC	CASSQDSYNEQFF
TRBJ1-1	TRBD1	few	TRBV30	TGTGCCTGGAGATACAGGGGAGAAGCTTTCTTT	CAWRYRGEAFF
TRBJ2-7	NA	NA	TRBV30	TGTGCCTGGGCTCGCCTAACGGAGCAGTACTTC	CAWARLTEQYF